This note documents a single T cell receptor (beta chain) sequence. This clone was seen a handful of times. Its binding antigen is unknown. No qualities accompany the bases; no much larger clone lies one base away. The data stem from a study of CD8 T cells in acute hepatitis C reinfection (dated by TCRdb to about 2021). Looking at the study overall: Both during acute infection and after viral clearance, the study profiled the TCRbeta repertoire of CD8+ T cells that were specific for the HCV NS3-1073 epitope. A handful of spontaneous resolvers provided paired acute and follow-up samples.

Reading from cysteine to phenylalanine, the CDR3 counts 13 amino acids. The entry retains the CDR3 DNA only, 39 bases that are in frame from base 1. The junction shows trimming of 6 bases on V and 6 bases on J, plus 14 bases between the germline ends. The germline V gene gives CDR1 as MNHEY and CDR2 as SVGAGI. What the work shows at the level of the full study, not this receptor alone: Follow-up repertoires were not available for chronically infected subjects, because NS3-1073 specific cells were too rare to be sorted. Preferential use of the TRBV04 and TRBV06 gene families was observed in all groups, and this preferential usage was not explained by overrepresentation in the naive pool. Because bulk sequencing covered only the TCRbeta chain, the alphabeta pairing of the public clonotypes could not be determined. Thirteen public clonotypes were identified irrespective of outcome, and one of the public clonotypes used V04-02/J02-02. Few CDR3 sequences were shared with other epitopes, and differences in sequencing approaches may have limited exact matching. High diversity was observed in NS3-1073 specific repertoires, and no significant differences in diversity were found between acute resolver, follow-up resolver and acute chronic samples.

Genomic DNA was extracted from the FACS-sorted cells, and the TCRbeta chains were sequenced by the commercial immunoSEQ service. In the authors' own workflow: ImmunoSEQ Analyzer software v3.0 and R v3.5.1 were the tools used to analyze the repertoire data. Only productive rearrangements were analyzed, because any sequences with stop codons or out-of-frame rearrangements were filtered out. Simpson diversity, Shannon entropy, CDR3 length and nucleotide addition metrics were obtained from the sequencing provider. Clonotypes were categorized by frequency as dominant, sub-dominant, low or lowest abundance, and clonotypes below 0.1% were excluded from most analyses. A CDR3 amino acid clonotype was called public if the clonotype appeared in at least two subjects at a cumulative frequency of at least 0.5%. Entries here come from immuneACCESS through TCRdb and include only in-frame sequences with V and J called. Some clones fail to appear in such tables; in the studies checked, an unresolved V gene covers under half of the shortfall, and the cause of the remainder is unknown. V, J and clone size derive from that table, while D and trimming were established from the DNA sequence. The sample records about 40,000 clones, 70% to 90% of which are singletons. Around 9.9% of the sample belongs to the ten largest clones.

This specimen's time point label, per the study, means: naive CD8 control sorted from an acute-time-point sample. Enrolled in the Montreal Hepatitis C Cohort (HEPCO) in Canada, the donors were people who inject drugs, and these donors were followed every 3 months. Acute primary HCV infection was defined as a positive HCV RNA or antibody test after a negative test within the previous 24 weeks. Antibodies against CD3, CD8 and CD45RO were used for surface staining, and dead cells were excluded with an aqua fixable dye. Among the cohort members were seven or eight spontaneous resolvers, with spontaneous resolution defined as HCV RNA clearance within 24 weeks. Negative selection by means of the MACS CD8+ T cell Isolation Kit yielded CD8+ T cells from peripheral blood mononuclear cells recovered from cryopreservation by thawing. Sorting of the cells was done on a BD FACSAria II cell sorter.

Recombination joined TRBV6-5 with TRBJ1-2; TRBD1 could be the D gene, as 6 bases match. This TCR was sampled from a woman between 18 and 29 years old who spontaneously cleared hepatitis C infection. The sequenced sample consisted of naive CD8+ T cells from PBMCs. The cell subset or site label here, explained by the study, means: sorted total naive CD45RO-negative CD8+ T cells. The CDR3 is CASSLGQLNGYTF. The DNA is TGTGCCAGCAGCCTGGGACAACTTAATGGCTACACCTTC.